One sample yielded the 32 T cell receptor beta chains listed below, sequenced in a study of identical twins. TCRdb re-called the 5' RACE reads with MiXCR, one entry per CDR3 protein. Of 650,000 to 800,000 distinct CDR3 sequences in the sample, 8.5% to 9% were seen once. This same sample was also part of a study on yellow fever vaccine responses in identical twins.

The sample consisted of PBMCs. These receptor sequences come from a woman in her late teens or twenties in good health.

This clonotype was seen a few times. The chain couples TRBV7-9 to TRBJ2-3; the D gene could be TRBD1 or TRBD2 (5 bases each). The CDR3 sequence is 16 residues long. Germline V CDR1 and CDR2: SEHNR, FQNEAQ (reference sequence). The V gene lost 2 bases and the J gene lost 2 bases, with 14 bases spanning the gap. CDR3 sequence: CASSLRLRGYTDTQYF. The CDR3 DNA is TGTGCCAGCAGCTTAAGGTTGAGGGGTTACACAGATACGCAGTATTTT.

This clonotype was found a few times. CDR3 loop: CASSSTSGGPSETQYF. The CDR3, as DNA: TGCGCCAGCAGCTCCACTAGCGGGGGACCTTCGGAGACCCAGTACTTC. V is TRBV5-1 and J is TRBJ2-5; 11 bases match TRBD2. The V and J ends lost 3 bases and 5 bases, in that order; junction bases with no gene match: 9. This CDR3 is 16 amino acids long. Germline CDR1 SGHRS, CDR2 YFSETQ. Drawing the rest from reference TRBV5-1 and TRBJ2-5, the complete variable domain is KAGVTQTPRYLIKTRGQQVTLSCSPISGHRSVSWYQQTPGQGLQFLFEYFSETQRNKGNFPGRFSGRQFSNSRSEMNVSTLELGDSALYLCASSSTSGGPSETQYFGPGTRLLVL.

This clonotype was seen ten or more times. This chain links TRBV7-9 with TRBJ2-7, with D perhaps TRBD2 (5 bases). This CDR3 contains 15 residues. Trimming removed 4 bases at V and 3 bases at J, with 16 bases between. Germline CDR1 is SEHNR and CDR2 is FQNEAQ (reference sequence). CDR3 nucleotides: TGTGCCAGCAGCTCCCCCCTAGACTACCTCTACGAGCAGTACTTC. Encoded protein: CASSSPLDYLYEQYF.

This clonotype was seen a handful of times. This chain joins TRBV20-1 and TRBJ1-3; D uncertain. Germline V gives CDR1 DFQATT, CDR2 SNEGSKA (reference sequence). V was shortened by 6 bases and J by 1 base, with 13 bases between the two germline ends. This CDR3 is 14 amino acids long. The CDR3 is CSAPTMGSGNTIYF. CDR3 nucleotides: TGCAGTGCGCCAACAATGGGTTCTGGAAACACCATATATTTT.

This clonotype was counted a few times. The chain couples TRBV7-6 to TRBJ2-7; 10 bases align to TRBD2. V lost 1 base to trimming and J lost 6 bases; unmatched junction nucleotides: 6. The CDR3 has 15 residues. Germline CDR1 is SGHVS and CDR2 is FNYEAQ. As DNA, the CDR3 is TGTGCCAGCAGCTTAGAAAGCGGGAGGGCCGTCGAGCAGTACTTC. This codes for CASSLESGRAVEQYF.

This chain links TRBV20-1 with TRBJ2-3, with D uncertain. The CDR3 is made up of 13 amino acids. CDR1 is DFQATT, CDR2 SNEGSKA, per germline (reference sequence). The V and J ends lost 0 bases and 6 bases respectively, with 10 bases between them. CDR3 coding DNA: TGCAGTGCTAGAGATCTTAATCTTGATACGCAGTATTTT. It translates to CSARDLNLDTQYF.

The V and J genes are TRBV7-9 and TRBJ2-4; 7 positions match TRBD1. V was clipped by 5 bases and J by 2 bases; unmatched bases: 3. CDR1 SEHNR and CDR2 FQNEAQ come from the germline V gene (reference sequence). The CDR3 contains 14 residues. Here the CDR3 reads CASSEQGTKNIQYF. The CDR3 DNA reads TGTGCCAGCAGCGAACAGGGGACCAAAAACATTCAGTACTTC.

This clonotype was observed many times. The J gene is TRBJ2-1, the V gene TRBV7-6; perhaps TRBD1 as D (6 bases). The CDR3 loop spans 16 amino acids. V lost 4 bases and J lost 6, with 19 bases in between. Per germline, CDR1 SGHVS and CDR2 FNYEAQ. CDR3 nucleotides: TGTGCCAGCAGCTCATACAGGGAATTTGGGTTCAATGAGCAGTTCTTC. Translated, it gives CASSSYREFGFNEQFF.

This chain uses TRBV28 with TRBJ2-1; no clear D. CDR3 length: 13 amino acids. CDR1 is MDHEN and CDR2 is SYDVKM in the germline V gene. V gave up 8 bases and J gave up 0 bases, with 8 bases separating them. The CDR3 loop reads CASLKRSYNEQFF. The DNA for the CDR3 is TGTGCCAGCTTGAAACGCTCCTACAATGAGCAGTTCTTC.

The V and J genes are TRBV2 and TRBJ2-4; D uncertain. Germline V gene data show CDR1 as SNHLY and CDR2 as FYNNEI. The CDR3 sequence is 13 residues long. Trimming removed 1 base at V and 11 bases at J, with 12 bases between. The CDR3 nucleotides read TGTGCCAGCAGTGAAGTTCGTGCTAAGCTTCAGTACTTC. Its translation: CASSEVRAKLQYF.

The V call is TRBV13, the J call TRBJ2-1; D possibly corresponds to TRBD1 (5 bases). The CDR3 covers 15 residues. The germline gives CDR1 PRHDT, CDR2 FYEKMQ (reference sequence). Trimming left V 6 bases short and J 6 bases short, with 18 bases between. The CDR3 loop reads CASRPTVSPFNEQFF. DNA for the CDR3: TGTGCCAGCAGACCGACAGTTTCTCCGTTCAATGAGCAGTTCTTC.

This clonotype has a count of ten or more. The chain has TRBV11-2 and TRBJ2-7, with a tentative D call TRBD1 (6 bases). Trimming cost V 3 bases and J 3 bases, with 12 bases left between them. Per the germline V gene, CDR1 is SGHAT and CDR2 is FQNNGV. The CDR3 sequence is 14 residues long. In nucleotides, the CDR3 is TGTGCCAGCAGCTTGGGGGCTTCCTTCTACGAGCAGTACTTC. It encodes CASSLGASFYEQYF. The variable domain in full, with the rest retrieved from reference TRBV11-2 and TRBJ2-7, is EAGVAQSPRYKIIEKRQSVAFWCNPISGHATLYWYQQILGQGPKLLIQFQNNGVVDDSQLPKDRFSAERLKGVDSTLKIQPAKLEDSAVYLCASSLGASFYEQYFGPGTRLTVT.

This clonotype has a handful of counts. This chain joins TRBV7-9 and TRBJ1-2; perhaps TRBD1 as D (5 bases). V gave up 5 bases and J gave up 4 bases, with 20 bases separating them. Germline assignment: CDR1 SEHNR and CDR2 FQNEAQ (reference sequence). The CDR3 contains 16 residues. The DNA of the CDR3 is TGTGCCAGCAGCACTACGTCGGCAGGGAAAATCTATGGCTACACCTTC. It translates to CASSTTSAGKIYGYTF.

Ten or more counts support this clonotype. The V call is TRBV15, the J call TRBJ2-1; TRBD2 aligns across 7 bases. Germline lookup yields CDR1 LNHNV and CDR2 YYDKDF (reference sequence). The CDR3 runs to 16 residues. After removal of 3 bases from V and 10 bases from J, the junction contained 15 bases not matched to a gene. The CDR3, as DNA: TGTGCCACCAGCAGCCTTACTAGCGCGGGGCAGAGGGAGCAGTTCTTC. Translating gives CATSSLTSAGQREQFF.

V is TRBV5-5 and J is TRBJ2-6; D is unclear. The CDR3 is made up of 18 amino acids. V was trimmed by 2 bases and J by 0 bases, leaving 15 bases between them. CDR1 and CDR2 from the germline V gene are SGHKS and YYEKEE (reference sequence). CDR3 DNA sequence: TGTGCCAGCAGCTTCTCGCTTTCTCTTACCTCTGGGGCCAACGTCCTGACTTTC. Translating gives CASSFSLSLTSGANVLTF.

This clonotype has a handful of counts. CDR3 nucleotide sequence: TGTGCCAGCTCACCCAAGGCAGGGTATGGGGCCGAGCAGTACTTC. Translating gives CASSPKAGYGAEQYF. The rearrangement joins TRBV18 to TRBJ2-7, with D tentatively TRBD1 (5 bases). This CDR3 has 15 residues. Germline V CDR1 and CDR2: KGHSH, LQKENI. Trimming left V 3 bases short and J 6 bases short, with 18 bases between.

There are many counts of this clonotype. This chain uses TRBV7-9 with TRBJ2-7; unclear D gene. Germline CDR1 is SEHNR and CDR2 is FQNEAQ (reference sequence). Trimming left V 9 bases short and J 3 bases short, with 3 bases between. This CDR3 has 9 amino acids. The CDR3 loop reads CASGYEQYF. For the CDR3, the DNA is TGTGCCAGTGGCTACGAGCAGTACTTC.

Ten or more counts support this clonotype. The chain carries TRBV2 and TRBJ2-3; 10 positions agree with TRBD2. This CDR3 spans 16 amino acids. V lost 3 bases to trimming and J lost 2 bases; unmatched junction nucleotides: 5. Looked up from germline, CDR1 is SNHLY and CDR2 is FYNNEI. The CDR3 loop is CASSDSSGGVTDTQYF. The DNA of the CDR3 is TGTGCCAGCAGTGATTCCAGCGGGGGGGTCACAGATACGCAGTATTTT.

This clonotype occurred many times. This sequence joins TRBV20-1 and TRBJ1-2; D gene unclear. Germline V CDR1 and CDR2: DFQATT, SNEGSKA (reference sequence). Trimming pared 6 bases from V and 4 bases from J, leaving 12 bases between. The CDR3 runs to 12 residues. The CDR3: CSASPPGYGYTF. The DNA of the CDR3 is TGCAGTGCCTCTCCTCCGGGCTATGGCTACACCTTC.

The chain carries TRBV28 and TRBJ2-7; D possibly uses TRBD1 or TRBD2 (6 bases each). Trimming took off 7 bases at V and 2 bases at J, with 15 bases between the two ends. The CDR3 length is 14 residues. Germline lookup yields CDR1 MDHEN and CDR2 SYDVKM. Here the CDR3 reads CASNPPGAPYEQYF. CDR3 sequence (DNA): TGTGCCAGCAACCCCCCGGGGGCCCCCTACGAGCAGTACTTC. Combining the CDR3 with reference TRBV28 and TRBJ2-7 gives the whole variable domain DVKVTQSSRYLVKRTGEKVFLECVQDMDHENMFWYRQDPGLGLRLIYFSYDVKMKEKGDIPEGYSVSREKKERFSLILESASTNQTSMYLCASNPPGAPYEQYFGPGTRLTVT.

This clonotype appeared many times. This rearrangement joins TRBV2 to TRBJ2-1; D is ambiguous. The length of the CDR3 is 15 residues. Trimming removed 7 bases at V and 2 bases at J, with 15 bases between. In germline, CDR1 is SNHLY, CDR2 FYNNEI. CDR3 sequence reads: CASKTDQSTYNEQFF. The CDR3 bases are TGTGCCAGCAAAACAGACCAAAGTACCTACAATGAGCAGTTCTTC.

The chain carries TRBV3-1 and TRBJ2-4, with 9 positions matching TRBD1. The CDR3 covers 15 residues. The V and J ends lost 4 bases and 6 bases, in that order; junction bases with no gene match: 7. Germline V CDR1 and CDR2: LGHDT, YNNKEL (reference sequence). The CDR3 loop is CASSRGQGSINIQYF. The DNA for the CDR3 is TGTGCCAGCAGCCGAGGACAGGGGTCGATAAACATTCAGTACTTC.

CDR3 coding DNA: TGTGCCAGCAGCGCCGGTCTCGGCGAGCAGTACTTC. It encodes CASSAGLGEQYF. This chain links TRBV9 with TRBJ2-7, with D unresolved. The CDR3 loop spans 12 amino acids. V was clipped by 3 bases and J by 6 bases, with 10 bases between them. CDR1 SGDLS and CDR2 YYNGEE come from the germline V gene.

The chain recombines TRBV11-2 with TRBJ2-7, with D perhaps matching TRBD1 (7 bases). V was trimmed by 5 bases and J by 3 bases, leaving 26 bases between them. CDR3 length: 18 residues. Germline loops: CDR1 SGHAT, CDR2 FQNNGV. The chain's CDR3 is CASSNHLRWGQGGYEQYF. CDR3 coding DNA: TGTGCCAGCAGCAACCATCTCCGGTGGGGGCAGGGGGGCTACGAGCAGTACTTC.

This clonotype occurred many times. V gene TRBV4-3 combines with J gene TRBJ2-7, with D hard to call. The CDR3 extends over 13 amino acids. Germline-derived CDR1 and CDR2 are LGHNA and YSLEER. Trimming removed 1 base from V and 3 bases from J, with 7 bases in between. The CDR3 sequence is CASSQGSGYEQYF. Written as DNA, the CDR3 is TGCGCCAGCAGCCAAGGATCTGGCTACGAGCAGTACTTC.

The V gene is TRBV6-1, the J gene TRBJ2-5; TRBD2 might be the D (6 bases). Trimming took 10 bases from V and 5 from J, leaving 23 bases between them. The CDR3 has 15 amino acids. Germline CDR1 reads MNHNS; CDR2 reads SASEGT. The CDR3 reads CATRRDFGDTETQYF. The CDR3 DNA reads TGTGCCACCCGGCGGGATTTCGGGGATACGGAGACCCAGTACTTC.

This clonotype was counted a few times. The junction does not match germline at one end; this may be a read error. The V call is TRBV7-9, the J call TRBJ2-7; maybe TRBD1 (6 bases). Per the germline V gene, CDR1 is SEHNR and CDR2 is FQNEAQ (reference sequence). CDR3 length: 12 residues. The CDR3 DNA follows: TGTGCCAGCTGCTTTTCAGGACAGGAGCAGTACTTC. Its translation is CASCFSGQEQYF.

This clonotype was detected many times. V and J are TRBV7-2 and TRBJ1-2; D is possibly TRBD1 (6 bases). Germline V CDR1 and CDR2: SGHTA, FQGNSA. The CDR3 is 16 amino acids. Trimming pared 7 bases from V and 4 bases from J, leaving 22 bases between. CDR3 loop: CASTRRRGALSYGYTF. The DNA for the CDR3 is TGTGCCAGCACCCGCCGGAGGGGGGCGCTTAGCTATGGCTACACCTTC.

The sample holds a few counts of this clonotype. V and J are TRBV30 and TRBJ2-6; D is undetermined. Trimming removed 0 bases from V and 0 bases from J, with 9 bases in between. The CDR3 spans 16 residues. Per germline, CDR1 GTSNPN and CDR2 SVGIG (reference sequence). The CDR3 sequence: CAWSVQSLSGANVLTF. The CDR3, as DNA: TGTGCCTGGAGTGTACAATCACTCTCTGGGGCCAACGTCCTGACTTTC.

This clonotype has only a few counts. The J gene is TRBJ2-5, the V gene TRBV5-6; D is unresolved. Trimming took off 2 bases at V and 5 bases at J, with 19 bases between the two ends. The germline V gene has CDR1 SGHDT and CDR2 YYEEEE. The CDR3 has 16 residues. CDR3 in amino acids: CASSLNSDPVRETQYF. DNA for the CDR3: TGTGCCAGCAGCTTAAACTCCGACCCAGTACGGGAGACCCAGTACTTC.

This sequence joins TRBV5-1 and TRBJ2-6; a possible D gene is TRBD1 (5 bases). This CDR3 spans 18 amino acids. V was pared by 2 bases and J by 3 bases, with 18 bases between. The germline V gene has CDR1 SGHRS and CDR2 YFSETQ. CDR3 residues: CASSFRLPPRDGANVLTF. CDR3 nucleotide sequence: TGCGCCAGCAGCTTCCGACTCCCACCCAGGGATGGGGCCAACGTCCTGACTTTC.

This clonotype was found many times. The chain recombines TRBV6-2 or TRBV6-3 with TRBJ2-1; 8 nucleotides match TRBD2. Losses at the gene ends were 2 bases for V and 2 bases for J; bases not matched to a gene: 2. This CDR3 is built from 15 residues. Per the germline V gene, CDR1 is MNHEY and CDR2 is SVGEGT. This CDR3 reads CASSYERGTYNEQFF. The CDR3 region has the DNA TGTGCCAGCAGTTACGAGCGGGGGACCTACAATGAGCAGTTCTTC.